These 30 T cell receptor beta chains originate from one sample sequenced in a study of T cell changes during pregnancy in multiple sclerosis. Repertoires were generated with immunoSEQ multiplex PCR, while TCRdb's copy carries only in-frame clones and drops some. The table lists about 36,000 clones, 80% to 95% of them singletons, with 0.43% in the top ten. The material sequenced was CD4+ T cells from peripheral blood mononuclear cells, taken in the third trimester of pregnancy. These receptors all stem from a female donor in good health, enrolled as a control in a pregnancy study.

The rearrangement links TRBV18 to TRBJ1-4; the D gene is possibly TRBD1 (5 bases). V lost 3 bases and J 11 bases, leaving 13 bases between the germline ends. Looked up from germline, CDR1 is KGHSH and CDR2 is LQKENI. The CDR3 has 13 amino acids. CDR3 DNA sequence: TGTGCCAGCTCACCGGAGGGGCTTTGGAAACTGTTTTTT. This translates into CASSPEGLWKLFF.

The rearrangement uses TRBV6-1 and TRBJ1-3; no clear D gene. The CDR3 sequence is 14 residues long. Germline V gene data show CDR1 as MNHNS and CDR2 as SASEGT. V was shortened by 7 bases and J by 4 bases, with 14 bases between the two germline ends. The CDR3 nucleotides are TGTGCCAGCACCGACCCGAGGCAGGGAAACACCATATATTTT. Protein sequence: CASTDPRQGNTIYF.

V and J are TRBV27 and TRBJ2-1, with 14 nucleotides matching TRBD2. Germline trimming cut 7 bases from V and 12 bases from J; bases unmatched to any gene: 2. Germline CDR1 MNHEY, CDR2 SMNVEV (reference sequence). CDR3 length: 12 residues. CDR3 sequence (DNA): TGTGCCAGCACGACTAGCGGGGGGGCGCAGTTCTTC. This encodes CASTTSGGAQFF.

The chain links TRBV5-1 to TRBJ2-6; 9 nucleotides line up with TRBD1. Germline CDR1 reads SGHRS; CDR2 reads YFSETQ. Germline trimming cut 1 base from V and 5 bases from J; bases unmatched to any gene: 13. There are 19 residues in the CDR3. CDR3 coding DNA: TGCGCCAGCAGCTTGAATAAGCCGGGACAGGGTCTTCGGGCCAACGTCCTGACTTTC. Its protein product is CASSLNKPGQGLRANVLTF.

The chain employs TRBV5-1 and TRBJ2-7; 9 nucleotides align to TRBD1. Germline V CDR1 and CDR2: SGHRS, YFSETQ. Germline trimming cut 1 base from V and 7 bases from J; bases unmatched to any gene: 12. CDR3 length: 16 amino acids. This chain's CDR3 is CASSLPSGTGSSEQYF. CDR3 coding DNA: TGCGCCAGCAGCTTGCCCTCCGGGACAGGGTCCTCGGAGCAGTACTTC.

The genes are TRBV19 and TRBJ2-7, with 11 bases aligning to TRBD1. Germline assignment: CDR1 LNHDA and CDR2 SQIVND (reference sequence). V gave up 6 bases and J gave up 5 bases; unmatched junction bases: 6. There are 14 residues in the CDR3. The CDR3 region has the DNA TGTGCCAGTAGCTTCCGGGACAGGGGGGACGAGCAGTACTTC. It translates to CASSFRDRGDEQYF.

The rearrangement links TRBV7-2 to TRBJ1-6, with 10 bases matching TRBD1. The CDR3 is 16 amino acids. The trim removed 2 bases at V and 10 bases at J, leaving 8 bases unmatched. Germline CDR1 reads SGHTA; CDR2 reads FQGNSA. The CDR3 nucleotides read TGTGCCAGCAGCTTAAGGCCGGGACAGGGGACCTCACCCCTCCACTTT. Translating it yields CASSLRPGQGTSPLHF.

The chain couples TRBV6-5 to TRBJ1-2, with 7 nucleotides matching TRBD1. The CDR3 runs to 15 residues. Germline V CDR1 and CDR2: MNHEY, SVGAGI. Unmatched junction bases numbered 13, after V lost 10 bases and J lost 2 bases. CDR3 in DNA: TGTGCCACAACCGGGACAGATTCTTCAAACTATGGCTACACCTTC. Protein product: CATTGTDSSNYGYTF.

The chain combines TRBV27 with TRBJ1-2; TRBD1 aligns across 7 bases. Looked up from germline, CDR1 is MNHEY and CDR2 is SMNVEV (reference sequence). This CDR3 is built from 14 residues. The junction had 5 bases not matched to a gene; V was cut back by 2 bases and J by 5 bases. This CDR3 reads CASSLQQGVYGYTF. In DNA, the CDR3 is TGTGCCAGCAGTTTACAGCAGGGGGTTTATGGCTACACCTTC.

The rearrangement joins TRBV28 to TRBJ1-6; TRBD1 matches 7 bases. Germline lookup yields CDR1 MDHEN and CDR2 SYDVKM. The length of the CDR3 is 16 residues. V gave up 5 bases and J gave up 0 bases; unmatched junction bases: 4. In DNA form, the CDR3 reads TGTGCCAGCAGTCCGTCAGGGGGCTCCTATAATTCACCCCTCCACTTT. Translated, it gives CASSPSGGSYNSPLHF.

The V call is TRBV7-2, the J call TRBJ2-3; D is possibly TRBD2 (5 bases). Germline lookup yields CDR1 SGHTA and CDR2 FQGNSA. The V end lost 11 bases, the J end lost 0 bases, and 9 bases lay between the germline ends. This CDR3 has 12 residues. The CDR3 DNA reads TGTGCCGGCGGGTCTAGCACAGATACGCAGTATTTT. Protein: CAGGSSTDTQYF.

The chain recombines TRBV28 with TRBJ2-1; TRBD2 is a possible D gene (6 bases). This CDR3 is 15 amino acids long. In germline, CDR1 is MDHEN, CDR2 SYDVKM. Trimming removed 5 bases at V and 4 bases at J, with 15 bases between. CDR3 sequence (DNA): TGTGCCAGCAGTAACCTAGCGTTTTTGTACAATGAGCAGTTCTTC. Translation: CASSNLAFLYNEQFF.

The rearrangement uses TRBV4-3 and TRBJ2-1; 7 bases fit TRBD2. Germline lookup yields CDR1 LGHNA and CDR2 YSLEER. This CDR3 region has 15 residues. The V segment lost 4 bases and the J segment 7 bases; nucleotides outside the gene matches: 10. The DNA of the CDR3 is TGCGCCAGCAGCCCTCTTTTGTGGGGGGGGAATGAGCAGTTCTTC. This codes for CASSPLLWGGNEQFF.

The chain employs TRBV28 and TRBJ2-5; 15 positions match TRBD2. Trimming removed 6 bases from V and 4 bases from J; junction bases left unmatched: 6. From germline, CDR1 is MDHEN and CDR2 SYDVKM. The CDR3 has 16 amino acids. In DNA, the CDR3 is TGTGCCAGCAGAACCGGGACTAGCGGGGGGAGAGAGACCCAGTACTTC. It specifies CASRTGTSGGRETQYF.

The V and J genes are TRBV18 and TRBJ2-7; D may be TRBD2 (7 bases). The CDR3 has 16 amino acids. V dropped 0 bases and J dropped 5 bases, with 17 bases sitting between them. The V gene's germline CDR1 is KGHSH and CDR2 LQKENI. The CDR3 DNA is TGTGCCAGCTCACCACCGCTGGACGGGGGGCTGAACGAGCAGTACTTC. Protein product: CASSPPLDGGLNEQYF.

The gene calls are TRBV5-1 and TRBJ1-5, with D unclear. Trimming removed 0 bases from V and 0 bases from J, with 4 bases in between. Per the germline V gene, CDR1 is SGHRS and CDR2 is YFSETQ. The CDR3 covers 14 residues. The CDR3 spells CASSLGGSNQPQHF. The CDR3 DNA reads as TGCGCCAGCAGCTTGGGAGGTAGCAATCAGCCCCAGCATTTT.

V usage is TRBV5-1 and J usage is TRBJ2-7; 9 nucleotides agree with TRBD1. The V gene end was trimmed by 7 bases and the J gene end by 6 bases; junction bases not matched to a gene: 11. Germline assignment: CDR1 SGHRS and CDR2 YFSETQ. The CDR3 is made up of 14 amino acids. This CDR3 is CASGFSRDRVEQYF. The DNA of the CDR3 is TGCGCCAGCGGTTTTTCCCGGGACAGGGTCGAGCAGTACTTC. The variable domain in full, completed from reference TRBV5-1 and TRBJ2-7, reads KAGVTQTPRYLIKTRGQQVTLSCSPISGHRSVSWYQQTPGQGLQFLFEYFSETQRNKGNFPGRFSGRQFSNSRSEMNVSTLELGDSALYLCASGFSRDRVEQYFGPGTRLTVT.

The V call is TRBV7-9, the J call TRBJ1-4; weak D call: TRBD1 (5 bases). Germline V gene lookup returns CDR1 SEHNR and CDR2 FQNEAQ (reference sequence). The length of the CDR3 is 14 residues. The V and J ends lost 7 bases and 4 bases respectively, with 13 bases between them. Here the CDR3 reads CASTLGGDNEKLFF. CDR3 DNA: TGTGCCAGCACCCTGGGGGGGGATAATGAAAAACTGTTTTTT.

The gene calls are TRBV7-9 and TRBJ1-2; 10 bases are shared with TRBD1. Unmatched junction bases numbered 3, after V lost 3 bases and J lost 5 bases. Germline CDR1 reads SEHNR; CDR2 reads FQNEAQ (reference sequence). The CDR3 spans 14 residues. The CDR3 DNA is TGTGCCAGCAGCTTGTCGGGACAGGGGTATGGCTACACCTTC. Protein sequence: CASSLSGQGYGYTF. The variable domain in full, with the rest retrieved from reference TRBV7-9 and TRBJ1-2, is DTGVSQNPRHKITKRGQNVTFRCDPISEHNRLYWYRQTLGQGPEFLTYFQNEAQLEKSRLLSDRFSAERPKGSFSTLEIQRTEQGDSAMYLCASSLSGQGYGYTFGSGTRLTVV.

The chain has TRBV7-3 and TRBJ2-1; the D gene is possibly TRBD2 (5 bases). V dropped 3 bases and J dropped 2 bases, with 11 bases sitting between them. The germline V gene has CDR1 SGHTA and CDR2 FQGTGA. This CDR3 is 15 amino acids long. Here the CDR3 DNA reads TGTGCCAGCAGCTTGGCAGGCGGGCCCTACAATGAGCAGTTCTTC. Amino acids: CASSLAGGPYNEQFF. Supplemented by reference TRBV7-3 and TRBJ2-1, the full variable domain reads GAGVSQTPSNKVTEKGKYVELRCDPISGHTALYWYRQSLGQGPEFLIYFQGTGAADDSGLPNDRFFAVRPEGSVSTLKIQRTERGDSAVYLCASSLAGGPYNEQFFGPGTRLTVL.

This clone was counted a single time. This chain joins TRBV7-2 and TRBJ1-1; D remains unclear. The germline CDR1 and CDR2 sequences are SGHTA and FQGNSA. V gave up 3 bases and J gave up 11 bases, with 13 bases separating them. CDR3 size: 12 residues. CDR3 DNA sequence: TGTGCCAGCAGCTTTCCGGGATCGCCGGCTTTCTTT. Amino acids: CASSFPGSPAFF. Based on the CDR3 plus reference TRBV7-2 and TRBJ1-1, the full variable domain is GAGVSQSPSNKVTEKGKDVELRCDPISGHTALYWYRQSLGQGLEFLIYFQGNSAPDKSGLPSDRFSAERTGGSVSTLTIQRTQQEDSAVYLCASSFPGSPAFFGQGTRLTVV.

This chain uses TRBV30 with TRBJ1-3, with TRBD1 matching 8 bases. Germline CDR1 is GTSNPN and CDR2 is SVGIG (reference sequence). V was pared by 1 base and J by 14 bases, with 7 bases of the junction left unmatched. The CDR3 totals 12 residues. For the CDR3, the DNA is TGTGCCTGGAGTGCATCCGGACAGGGCGTATATTTT. As protein: CAWSASGQGVYF.

This rearrangement joins TRBV5-5 to TRBJ2-1, with a weak D call TRBD1 (5 bases). Germline assignment: CDR1 SGHKS and CDR2 YYEKEE (reference sequence). The CDR3 spans 13 residues. The V end was cut by 0 bases, the J end by 8 bases, with 9 bases between. DNA for the CDR3: TGTGCCAGCAGCTTGGGGGGCCGGGATGAGCAGTTCTTC. This translates into CASSLGGRDEQFF.

This clone turned up a few times. The rearrangement links TRBV7-2 to TRBJ2-5; D unresolved. The CDR3 spans 11 residues. Trimming stripped 5 bases from V and 7 bases from J, with 8 bases between. CDR1 and CDR2 (germline): SGHTA, FQGNSA. The CDR3 loop reads CASSTSGTQYF. CDR3 DNA sequence: TGTGCCAGCAGCACCTCCGGGACCCAGTACTTC.

This clone was counted a single time. The rearrangement links TRBV6-4 to TRBJ2-7; TRBD1 is a possible D gene (6 bases). The V end was cut by 5 bases, the J end by 7 bases, with 24 bases between. CDR3 length: 16 amino acids. Germline CDR1 MRHNA, CDR2 SNTAGT. CDR3 sequence: CASSPTWTASPGEQYF. DNA for the CDR3: TGTGCCAGCAGTCCCACATGGACAGCTTCCCCGGGGGAGCAGTACTTC.

The chain combines TRBV6-6 with TRBJ2-3, with D possibly matching TRBD2 (6 bases). The CDR3 length is 12 residues. Germline assignment: CDR1 MNHNY and CDR2 SVGAGI (reference sequence). V was trimmed by 6 bases and J by 2 bases, leaving 6 bases between them. DNA of the CDR3: TGTGCCAGCAGGGACTACACAGATACGCAGTATTTT. Translated, it gives CASRDYTDTQYF.

The gene calls are TRBV4-2 and TRBJ2-2, with TRBD2 matching over 9 bases. The CDR3 is 15 residues long. V was pared by 7 bases and J by 4 bases, with 7 bases of the junction left unmatched. Per germline, CDR1 LGHNA and CDR2 YNFKEQ. The CDR3 here is CASMSGTSSTGELFF. CDR3 DNA: TGTGCCAGCATGTCGGGGACTAGCAGCACCGGGGAGCTGTTTTTT.

V is TRBV11-2 and J is TRBJ1-6; a weak D match, TRBD1 (5 bases). Trimming took off 5 bases at V and 7 bases at J, with 15 bases between the two ends. CDR3 length: 15 residues. Germline CDR1 is SGHAT and CDR2 is FQNNGV. The CDR3 nucleotides read TGTGCCAGCAGCCCCCGAGGGGAGGTCAATTCACCCCTCCACTTT. This gives the protein CASSPRGEVNSPLHF.

V gene TRBV15 combines with J gene TRBJ1-2; the D is unclear. The V gene's germline CDR1 is LNHNV and CDR2 YYDKDF (reference sequence). This CDR3 contains 13 residues. The V end lost 1 base, the J end lost 8 bases, and 11 bases lay between the germline ends. CDR3 sequence reads: CATSRVDGPGYTF. In nucleotides, the CDR3 is TGTGCCACCAGCAGAGTGGATGGGCCGGGCTACACCTTC.

V gene TRBV6-5 combines with J gene TRBJ1-2; D is ambiguous. The CDR3 extends over 13 amino acids. Germline V gene sequence: CDR1 MNHEY, CDR2 SVGAGI. Trimming removed 4 bases from V and 2 bases from J, with 8 bases in between. DNA of the CDR3: TGTGCCAGCAGTTCGTGGCCCAACTATGGCTACACCTTC. Encoded protein: CASSSWPNYGYTF.